This is a list of T cell receptor beta chains from one sample in a study of control samples from healthy donors and cancer patients. Using immunoSEQ multiplex PCR, the repertoire was profiled, and TCRdb retains in-frame clones only, with some absent. There are some 120,000 clones in the sample; 88% occur only once, and over 2% lies in the top ten. The sequencing input was blood. These receptors came from a woman aged 65 to 85 in good health. Both conserved end residues are part of each CDR3. The order of the fields is CDR3 DNA, CDR3 protein, J gene, clone size, D gene, V gene. A D gene is named only where the DNA matches it firmly. Clone size is stated in some rows and not others, as once, few, many or a class when expanded.

CDR3 DNA: TGTGCCAGCAGCGTAGCGGCAGGACGGGATAATTCACCCCTCCACTTT; CDR3 protein: CASSVAAGRDNSPLHF; J gene: TRBJ1-6; clone size: .; D gene: .; V gene: TRBV9
CDR3 DNA: TGTGCCAGCAGTGAGACAGGAAATTCACCCCTCCACTTT; CDR3 protein: CASSETGNSPLHF; J gene: TRBJ1-6; clone size: .; D gene: .; V gene: TRBV6-1
CDR3 DNA: TGTGCCAGCAGCTTAAGGGATGAGACATCACCCCTCCACTTT; CDR3 protein: CASSLRDETSPLHF; J gene: TRBJ1-6; clone size: once; D gene: .; V gene: TRBV7-2
CDR3 DNA: TGTGCCAGTACCAACCTGGCGCAGGGTGACAATCAGCCCCAGCATTTT; CDR3 protein: CASTNLAQGDNQPQHF; J gene: TRBJ1-5; clone size: .; D gene: .; V gene: TRBV19
CDR3 DNA: TGTGCCAGCAGCGCGGGACTAGCGGGGGGGGCCGGTACGCAGTATTTT; CDR3 protein: CASSAGLAGGAGTQYF; J gene: TRBJ2-3; clone size: once; D gene: TRBD2; V gene: TRBV2
CDR3 DNA: TGTGCCAGCAGCCTCGACAGTTTTTCTCGAGCTAACTATGGCTACACCTTC; CDR3 protein: CASSLDSFSRANYGYTF; J gene: TRBJ1-2; clone size: .; D gene: .; V gene: TRBV6-2/TRBV6-3
CDR3 DNA: TGTGCCAGCAGCCTCCAGGGAGGGATGAACACTGAAGCTTTCTTT; CDR3 protein: CASSLQGGMNTEAFF; J gene: TRBJ1-1; clone size: once; D gene: .; V gene: TRBV3-1/TRBV3-2
CDR3 DNA: TGTGCCAGCAGTTTACAGGGGGCGCGGGGCTACACCTTC; CDR3 protein: CASSLQGARGYTF; J gene: TRBJ1-2; clone size: .; D gene: TRBD1; V gene: TRBV12-3/TRBV12-4
CDR3 DNA: TGTGCCAGCAGCTTAGGGGACAGGGGCAGGGAGACCCAGTACTTC; CDR3 protein: CASSLGDRGRETQYF; J gene: TRBJ2-5; clone size: .; D gene: TRBD1; V gene: TRBV11-2
CDR3 DNA: TGTGCCAGCAGTGAAGCGATTGGGGGAGGCCCTGAAGCTTTCTTT; CDR3 protein: CASSEAIGGGPEAFF; J gene: TRBJ1-1; clone size: .; D gene: .; V gene: TRBV6-1
CDR3 DNA: TGTGCCAGTAGTACCACCGGGGAGCTGTTTTTT; CDR3 protein: CASSTTGELFF; J gene: TRBJ2-2; clone size: .; D gene: .; V gene: TRBV19
CDR3 DNA: TGCGCCAGCAGCCATCGACAGGGAACTATGAACACTGAAGCTTTCTTT; CDR3 protein: CASSHRQGTMNTEAFF; J gene: TRBJ1-1; clone size: .; D gene: TRBD1; V gene: TRBV4-1
CDR3 DNA: TGTGCCAGCAGCCCTGTGGGGGGGCCTGGAGATACGCAGTATTTT; CDR3 protein: CASSPVGGPGDTQYF; J gene: TRBJ2-3; clone size: .; D gene: .; V gene: TRBV5-4
CDR3 DNA: TGTGCCAGCAGCTTGACAGGGGACACCGGGGAGCTGTTTTTT; CDR3 protein: CASSLTGDTGELFF; J gene: TRBJ2-2; clone size: .; D gene: TRBD1; V gene: TRBV3-1/TRBV3-2
CDR3 DNA: TGTGCCAGCAGCATGACAGGGGGCACAGATACGCAGTATTTT; CDR3 protein: CASSMTGGTDTQYF; J gene: TRBJ2-3; clone size: .; D gene: TRBD1; V gene: TRBV7-7
CDR3 DNA: TGTGCCAGCAGCTTAGGGCAGTGGGGAGGGCCAGGCTCTGGAAACACCATATATTTT; CDR3 protein: CASSLGQWGGPGSGNTIYF; J gene: TRBJ1-3; clone size: .; D gene: .; V gene: TRBV13
CDR3 DNA: TGTGCCAGCTCACCGCGGACAGGATCCTACGAGCAGTACTTC; CDR3 protein: CASSPRTGSYEQYF; J gene: TRBJ2-7; clone size: .; D gene: TRBD1; V gene: TRBV18
CDR3 DNA: TGTGCCAGTAGTATAAGGGGAGACAGAAATTCACCCCTCCACTTT; CDR3 protein: CASSIRGDRNSPLHF; J gene: TRBJ1-6; clone size: .; D gene: .; V gene: TRBV19
CDR3 DNA: TGCGCCAGCAGCCAAGATCCGGGCGCCTTAGGGTACGAGCAGTACTTC; CDR3 protein: CASSQDPGALGYEQYF; J gene: TRBJ2-7; clone size: .; D gene: .; V gene: TRBV4-1
CDR3 DNA: TGTGCCACCAGTGCTCGGACAGGGCCCGATAATGAAAAACTGTTTTTT; CDR3 protein: CATSARTGPDNEKLFF; J gene: TRBJ1-4; clone size: .; D gene: TRBD1; V gene: TRBV24-1
CDR3 DNA: TGTGCCAGCAGCCAAGGCGGGTACACTGAAGCTTTCTTT; CDR3 protein: CASSQGGYTEAFF; J gene: TRBJ1-1; clone size: .; D gene: .; V gene: TRBV11-2
CDR3 DNA: TGTGCCAGCTCACCACCGGGACAGGGGATTATGAACACTGAAGCTTTCTTT; CDR3 protein: CASSPPGQGIMNTEAFF; J gene: TRBJ1-1; clone size: .; D gene: TRBD1; V gene: TRBV18
CDR3 DNA: TGTGCCACCAGTGATTCTGGGGACGATGAGCAGTTCTTC; CDR3 protein: CATSDSGDDEQFF; J gene: TRBJ2-1; clone size: once; D gene: .; V gene: TRBV24-1
CDR3 DNA: TGCGCCAGCAGCTTGGAGCGGGGAATGAATTCACCCCTCCACTTT; CDR3 protein: CASSLERGMNSPLHF; J gene: TRBJ1-6; clone size: .; D gene: .; V gene: TRBV5-1
CDR3 DNA: TGTGCCAGCAGTTTACTTTCTTTTGGGACAGCGGTCGAGCAGTACTTC; CDR3 protein: CASSLLSFGTAVEQYF; J gene: TRBJ2-7; clone size: .; D gene: TRBD1; V gene: TRBV6-5
CDR3 DNA: TGTGCCAGCAGTTCCTACAGGGGGCTCTTGGTGAACACTGAAGCTTTCTTT; CDR3 protein: CASSSYRGLLVNTEAFF; J gene: TRBJ1-1; clone size: .; D gene: TRBD1; V gene: TRBV27
CDR3 DNA: TGTGCCAGCATTCGGGCGGGAAGGAACACTGAAGCTTTCTTT; CDR3 protein: CASIRAGRNTEAFF; J gene: TRBJ1-1; clone size: .; D gene: .; V gene: TRBV2
CDR3 DNA: TGTGCCAGCAGCTTAGCCCGGGCCACAGATACGCAGTATTTT; CDR3 protein: CASSLARATDTQYF; J gene: TRBJ2-3; clone size: .; D gene: .; V gene: TRBV11-3
CDR3 DNA: TGTGCCAGCAGCTTTCCGTCGGGAGACACCGGGGAGCTGTTTTTT; CDR3 protein: CASSFPSGDTGELFF; J gene: TRBJ2-2; clone size: .; D gene: .; V gene: TRBV5-4
CDR3 DNA: TGTGCCAGCAGCTCGCGGACAGGAAATAATTCACCCCTCCACTTT; CDR3 protein: CASSSRTGNNSPLHF; J gene: TRBJ1-6; clone size: .; D gene: TRBD1; V gene: TRBV7-9
CDR3 DNA: TGTGCCAGCAGTTTCCCGTGGAACACTGAAGCTTTCTTT; CDR3 protein: CASSFPWNTEAFF; J gene: TRBJ1-1; clone size: .; D gene: .; V gene: TRBV6-5
CDR3 DNA: TGTGCCACCAGTGATCCGGACAGGGAGGGGGAAGCTTTCTTT; CDR3 protein: CATSDPDREGEAFF; J gene: TRBJ1-1; clone size: .; D gene: TRBD1; V gene: TRBV24-1
CDR3 DNA: TGTGCCAGCAGCTTAGGGGAGTGGGGCACAGATACGCAGTATTTT; CDR3 protein: CASSLGEWGTDTQYF; J gene: TRBJ2-3; clone size: .; D gene: .; V gene: TRBV7-2
CDR3 DNA: TGTGCCAGCAGGACGGGGGGGTACAATGAGCAGTTCTTC; CDR3 protein: CASRTGGYNEQFF; J gene: TRBJ2-1; clone size: .; D gene: TRBD2; V gene: TRBV2
CDR3 DNA: TGTGCCAGCAGCGGGGGGGGACAGGGGAGTTTGGAAGCTTTCTTT; CDR3 protein: CASSGGGQGSLEAFF; J gene: TRBJ1-1; clone size: few; D gene: TRBD1; V gene: TRBV9
CDR3 DNA: TGTGCCAGCAGCTACAAGAGACAGGGGGCGTATGGCTACACCTTC; CDR3 protein: CASSYKRQGAYGYTF; J gene: TRBJ1-2; clone size: .; D gene: TRBD1; V gene: TRBV5-4
CDR3 DNA: TGTGCCAGCAGCCCCCCGGGACTATGGAATGAGCAGTTCTTC; CDR3 protein: CASSPPGLWNEQFF; J gene: TRBJ2-1; clone size: .; D gene: TRBD2; V gene: TRBV5-6
CDR3 DNA: TGTGCCAGCAGCTTTAGCGGGGCTGGCACAGATACGCAGTATTTT; CDR3 protein: CASSFSGAGTDTQYF; J gene: TRBJ2-3; clone size: .; D gene: TRBD2; V gene: TRBV6-5
CDR3 DNA: TGTGCCAGCAGCGTAGCTGGAGATACGCAGTATTTT; CDR3 protein: CASSVAGDTQYF; J gene: TRBJ2-3; clone size: .; D gene: .; V gene: TRBV9
CDR3 DNA: TGTGCCAGCAGCTACGGACTAGCTCAAGAGACCCAGTACTTC; CDR3 protein: CASSYGLAQETQYF; J gene: TRBJ2-5; clone size: once; D gene: TRBD2; V gene: TRBV7-9
CDR3 DNA: TGTGCCAGCAGCTTAGCGGACCGGAATAATTCACCCCTCCACTTT; CDR3 protein: CASSLADRNNSPLHF; J gene: TRBJ1-6; clone size: .; D gene: .; V gene: TRBV7-8
CDR3 DNA: TGTGCCAGCAGCCAAGATTGGGGGGGTGGCACCGGGGAGCTGTTTTTT; CDR3 protein: CASSQDWGGGTGELFF; J gene: TRBJ2-2; clone size: .; D gene: TRBD2; V gene: TRBV3-1/TRBV3-2